This is a list of T cell receptor beta chains from one sample in a study of shared clonotypes between healthy human individuals. Assay used: immunoSEQ multiplex PCR; TCRdb lists only in-frame clones, some missing. The top ten hold roughly 1.2% of the sample, which has some 1,900,000 clones, less than 95% seen once. Specimen: naive CD8+ T cells sorted from blood. The receptors were gathered from a man aged 18 to 30 in good health. Each CDR3 is given with its conserved first and last residue. Fields, in order: V gene, clone size, D gene, J gene, CDR3 length, CDR3 DNA, CDR3 protein. The D gene is left open where the match is weak. Clone size is shown for a subset of rows, as once, few, many or a class of expanded clone.

v_gene: TRBV7-8
abundance: NA
d_gene: NA
j_gene: TRBJ2-1
len: 15
CDR3nt: TGTGCCAGCAGCTCCGACTTGGGCCCCTACAATGAGCAGTTCTTC
CDR3aa: CASSSDLGPYNEQFF

v_gene: TRBV4-3
abundance: once
d_gene: NA
j_gene: TRBJ1-2
len: 16
CDR3nt: TGCGCCAGCAGCCAAGTGGCAGCCCAAATGATATATGGCTACACCTTC
CDR3aa: CASSQVAAQMIYGYTF

v_gene: TRBV6-5
abundance: NA
d_gene: NA
j_gene: TRBJ2-3
len: 13
CDR3nt: TGTGCCAGCAGTATTCAGGGGTCAGATACGCAGTATTTT
CDR3aa: CASSIQGSDTQYF

v_gene: TRBV15
abundance: NA
d_gene: NA
j_gene: TRBJ1-5
len: 14
CDR3nt: TGTGCCACCAGCAGCGGGCCTCTTGAGGAGCCCCAGCATTTT
CDR3aa: CATSSGPLEEPQHF

v_gene: TRBV4-1
abundance: NA
d_gene: NA
j_gene: TRBJ1-2
len: 12
CDR3nt: TGCGCCAGCAGCCTCGGAGGAATGAGCTACACCTTC
CDR3aa: CASSLGGMSYTF

v_gene: TRBV9
abundance: few
d_gene: NA
j_gene: TRBJ1-5
len: 9
CDR3nt: TGTGCCTGCGGACAGCCCCAGCATTTT
CDR3aa: CACGQPQHF

v_gene: TRBV5-6
abundance: NA
d_gene: NA
j_gene: TRBJ2-7
len: 15
CDR3nt: TGTGCCAGCAGCTTGGAGGCAGGGGAGGCCTACGAGCAGTACTTC
CDR3aa: CASSLEAGEAYEQYF

v_gene: TRBV7-9
abundance: NA
d_gene: NA
j_gene: TRBJ2-3
len: 14
CDR3nt: TGTGCCAGCAGCTTAGCGGGGAGCGCAGATACGCAGTATTTT
CDR3aa: CASSLAGSADTQYF

v_gene: TRBV7-9
abundance: few
d_gene: NA
j_gene: TRBJ1-5
len: 12
CDR3nt: TGTGCCAGCAGCTTCAGAAATCAGCCCCAGCATTTT
CDR3aa: CASSFRNQPQHF

v_gene: TRBV5-6
abundance: NA
d_gene: TRBD2
j_gene: TRBJ2-2
len: 16
CDR3nt: TGTGCCAGCAGCCCGGTTACTAGCGGGAACACCGGGGAGCTGTTTTTT
CDR3aa: CASSPVTSGNTGELFF

v_gene: TRBV30
abundance: NA
d_gene: TRBD2
j_gene: TRBJ2-1
len: 16
CDR3nt: TGTGCCTGGAGCGAAATGAGCGGGGGGATTAACAATGAGCAGTTCTTC
CDR3aa: CAWSEMSGGINNEQFF

v_gene: TRBV27
abundance: NA
d_gene: NA
j_gene: TRBJ2-7
len: 13
CDR3nt: TGTGCCAGCAGTACAGGGTCCCCCTACGAGCAGTACTTC
CDR3aa: CASSTGSPYEQYF

v_gene: TRBV13
abundance: NA
d_gene: NA
j_gene: TRBJ2-3
len: 14
CDR3nt: TGTGCCAGCAGCCCCTGGGGGGCAACAGATACGCAGTATTTT
CDR3aa: CASSPWGATDTQYF

v_gene: TRBV5-6
abundance: NA
d_gene: NA
j_gene: TRBJ1-3
len: 14
CDR3nt: TGTGCCAGCGGTGGCAGGTTCTCTGGAAACACCATATATTTT
CDR3aa: CASGGRFSGNTIYF